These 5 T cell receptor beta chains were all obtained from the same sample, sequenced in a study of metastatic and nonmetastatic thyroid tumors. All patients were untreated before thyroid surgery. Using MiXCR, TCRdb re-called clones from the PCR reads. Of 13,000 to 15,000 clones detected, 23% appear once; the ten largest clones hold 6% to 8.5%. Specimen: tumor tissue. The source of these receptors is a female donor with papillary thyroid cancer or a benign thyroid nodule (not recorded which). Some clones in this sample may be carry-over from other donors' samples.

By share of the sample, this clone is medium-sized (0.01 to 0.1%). CDR3 coding DNA: TGCAGTGCCTTAGGACAGGGGATGACCGGGGAGCTGTTTTTT. This sequence encodes CSALGQGMTGELFF. This chain connects TRBV20-1 to TRBJ2-2; 9 bases agree with TRBD1. The V segment lost 6 bases and the J segment 5 bases; nucleotides outside the gene matches: 7. Germline CDR1 DFQATT, CDR2 SNEGSKA (reference sequence). CDR3 length: 14 amino acids.

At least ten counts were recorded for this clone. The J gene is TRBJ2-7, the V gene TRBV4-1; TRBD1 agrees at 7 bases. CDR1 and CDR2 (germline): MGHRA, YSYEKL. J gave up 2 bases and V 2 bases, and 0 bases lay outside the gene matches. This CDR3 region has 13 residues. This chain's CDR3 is CASSQQGAYEQYF. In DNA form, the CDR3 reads TGCGCCAGCAGCCAACAGGGGGCCTACGAGCAGTACTTC.

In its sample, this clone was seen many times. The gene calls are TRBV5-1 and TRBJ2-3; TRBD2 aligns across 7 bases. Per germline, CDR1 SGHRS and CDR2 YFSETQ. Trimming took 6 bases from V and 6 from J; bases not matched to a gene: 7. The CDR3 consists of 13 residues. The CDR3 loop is CASIPVGGDTQYF. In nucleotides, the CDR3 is TGCGCCAGCATCCCAGTGGGAGGGGATACGCAGTATTTT. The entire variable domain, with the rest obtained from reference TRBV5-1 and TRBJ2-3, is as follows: KAGVTQTPRYLIKTRGQQVTLSCSPISGHRSVSWYQQTPGQGLQFLFEYFSETQRNKGNFPGRFSGRQFSNSRSEMNVSTLELGDSALYLCASIPVGGDTQYFGPGTRLTVL.

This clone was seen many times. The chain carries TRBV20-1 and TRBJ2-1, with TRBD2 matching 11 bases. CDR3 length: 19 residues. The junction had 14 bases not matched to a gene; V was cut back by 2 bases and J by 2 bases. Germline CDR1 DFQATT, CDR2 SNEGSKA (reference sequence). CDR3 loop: CSARPLRSLAGVAYNEQFF. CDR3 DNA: TGCAGTGCTAGACCACTACGGTCACTAGCGGGAGTCGCCTACAATGAGCAGTTCTTC.

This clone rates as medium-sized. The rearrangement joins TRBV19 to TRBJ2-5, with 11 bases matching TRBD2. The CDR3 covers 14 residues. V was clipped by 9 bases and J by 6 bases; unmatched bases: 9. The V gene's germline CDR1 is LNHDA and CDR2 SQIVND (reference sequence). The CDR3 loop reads CARIIAGGPKTQYF. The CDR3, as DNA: TGTGCCAGGATAATAGCGGGAGGGCCGAAGACCCAGTACTTC.